The present TCR beta chain was sequenced within a study of blood T cell repertoires in COVID-19. Study context: The United States, Italy and Spain were the sources of the acute and convalescent COVID-19 samples. Sources were T cells, B-cell-depleted T cells, or PBMCs; the material itself was cDNA or gDNA.

Original analysis: Estimation of nucleated cell counts was performed using reference gene primer amplification. This table comes from immunoSEQ multiplex PCR, and its TCRdb copy is limited to in-frame clones, with some not included. The DNA was the basis for D and trimming; V, J and clone size are from that table. The data show about 260,000 clones, with 85% to 90% seen just once and roughly 3.6% held by the top ten. The origin of this receptor is a woman between 40 and 55 years old with acute or convalescent COVID-19. Material: peripheral blood.

The chain's CDR3 is CASSGPGTGVSPLHF. CDR3 DNA sequence: TGTGCCAGCAGCGGTCCCGGGACAGGGGTCTCACCCCTCCACTTT. V gene TRBV9 combines with J gene TRBJ1-6, with 10 positions matching TRBD1. Unmatched junction bases numbered 7, after V lost 3 bases and J lost 10 bases. The CDR3 contains 15 residues. Germline V gives CDR1 SGDLS, CDR2 YYNGEE.